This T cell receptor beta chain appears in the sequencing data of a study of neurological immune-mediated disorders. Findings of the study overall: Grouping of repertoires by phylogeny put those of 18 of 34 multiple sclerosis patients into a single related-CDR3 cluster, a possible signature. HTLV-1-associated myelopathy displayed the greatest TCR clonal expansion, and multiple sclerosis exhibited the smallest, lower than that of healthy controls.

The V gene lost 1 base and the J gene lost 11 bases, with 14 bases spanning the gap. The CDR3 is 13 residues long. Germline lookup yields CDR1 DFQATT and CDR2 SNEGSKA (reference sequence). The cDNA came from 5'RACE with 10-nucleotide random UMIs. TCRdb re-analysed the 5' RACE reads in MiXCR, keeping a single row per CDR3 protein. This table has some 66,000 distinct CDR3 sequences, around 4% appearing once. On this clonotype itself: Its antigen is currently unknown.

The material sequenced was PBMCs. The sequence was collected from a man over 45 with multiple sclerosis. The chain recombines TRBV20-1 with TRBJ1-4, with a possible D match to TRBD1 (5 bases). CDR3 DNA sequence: TGCAGTGCTAGAGCCTCCAGGGCTGAGAAACTGTTTTTT. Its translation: CSARASRAEKLFF.